This T cell receptor beta chain was identified in a study of glioma-infiltrating T cells after dendritic cell vaccination. Data came from immunoSEQ multiplex PCR; TCRdb stores just in-frame clones and leaves some out. Altogether about 99,000 clones are present, around 81% being singletons, with the ten largest covering 12%. Per the germline V gene, CDR1 is MNHNY and CDR2 is SVGAGI (reference sequence). The CDR3 totals 13 residues. Trimming at V came to 5 bases and at J to 7 bases, leaving 7 bases not matched to a gene. This sample comprised blood, obtained before dendritic cell vaccination. The V and J genes are TRBV6-6 and TRBJ1-2; 7 bases line up with TRBD1. The TCR was taken from a human donor with glioblastoma. The CDR3 sequence is CASSLDRVAGYTF. CDR3 sequence (DNA): TGTGCCAGCAGTCTAGACAGGGTCGCTGGCTACACCTTC.